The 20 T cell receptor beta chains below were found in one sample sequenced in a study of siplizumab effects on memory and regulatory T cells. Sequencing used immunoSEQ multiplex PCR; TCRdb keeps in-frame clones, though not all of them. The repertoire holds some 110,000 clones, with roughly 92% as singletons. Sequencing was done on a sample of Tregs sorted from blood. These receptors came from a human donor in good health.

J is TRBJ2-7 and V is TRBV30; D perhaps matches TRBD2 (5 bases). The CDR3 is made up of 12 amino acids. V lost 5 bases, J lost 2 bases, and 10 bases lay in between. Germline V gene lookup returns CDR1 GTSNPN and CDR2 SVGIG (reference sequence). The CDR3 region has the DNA TGTGCCTGGTCATTGCGGGCCTACGAGCAGTACTTC. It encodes CAWSLRAYEQYF.

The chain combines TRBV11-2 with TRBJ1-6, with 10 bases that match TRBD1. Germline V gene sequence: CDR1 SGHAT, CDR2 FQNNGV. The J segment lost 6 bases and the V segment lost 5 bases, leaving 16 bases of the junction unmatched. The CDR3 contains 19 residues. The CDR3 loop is CASSLAGTGVSIFNSPLHF. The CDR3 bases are TGTGCCAGCAGCCTAGCCGGGACAGGGGTTTCGATCTTTAATTCACCCCTCCACTTT.

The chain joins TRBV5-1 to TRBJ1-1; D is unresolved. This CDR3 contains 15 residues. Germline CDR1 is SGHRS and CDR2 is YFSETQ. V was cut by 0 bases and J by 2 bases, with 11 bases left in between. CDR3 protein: CASSLAKGLNTEAFF. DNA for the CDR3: TGCGCCAGCAGCTTGGCAAAGGGCCTAAACACTGAAGCTTTCTTT. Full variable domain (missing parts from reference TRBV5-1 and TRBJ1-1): KAGVTQTPRYLIKTRGQQVTLSCSPISGHRSVSWYQQTPGQGLQFLFEYFSETQRNKGNFPGRFSGRQFSNSRSEMNVSTLELGDSALYLCASSLAKGLNTEAFFGQGTRLTVV.

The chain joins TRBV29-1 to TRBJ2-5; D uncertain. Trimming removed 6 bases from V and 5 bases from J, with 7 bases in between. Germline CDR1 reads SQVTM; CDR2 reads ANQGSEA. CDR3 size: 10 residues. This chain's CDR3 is CSVGLETQYF. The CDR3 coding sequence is TGCAGCGTGGGTCTGGAGACCCAGTACTTC.

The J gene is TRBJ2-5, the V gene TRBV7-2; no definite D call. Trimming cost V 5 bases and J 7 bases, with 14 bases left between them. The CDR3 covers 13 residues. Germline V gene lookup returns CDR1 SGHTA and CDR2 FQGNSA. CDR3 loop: CASSQTFLVTQYF. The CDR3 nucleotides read TGTGCCAGCAGCCAGACTTTCTTGGTGACCCAGTACTTC.

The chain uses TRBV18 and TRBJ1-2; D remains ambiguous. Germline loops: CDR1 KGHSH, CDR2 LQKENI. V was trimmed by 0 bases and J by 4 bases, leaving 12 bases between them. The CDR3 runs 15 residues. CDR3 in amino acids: CASSPPSGRFYGYTF. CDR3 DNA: TGTGCCAGCTCACCACCGTCCGGCCGGTTCTATGGCTACACCTTC.

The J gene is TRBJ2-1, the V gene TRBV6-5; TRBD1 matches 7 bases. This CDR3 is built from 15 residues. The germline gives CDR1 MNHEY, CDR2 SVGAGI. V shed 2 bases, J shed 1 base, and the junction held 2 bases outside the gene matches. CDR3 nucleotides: TGTGCCAGCAGTTACGACAGGGTGTCCTACAATGAGCAGTTCTTC. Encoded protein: CASSYDRVSYNEQFF.

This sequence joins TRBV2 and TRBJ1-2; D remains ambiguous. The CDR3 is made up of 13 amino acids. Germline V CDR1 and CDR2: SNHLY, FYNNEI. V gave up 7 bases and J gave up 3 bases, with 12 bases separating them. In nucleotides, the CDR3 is TGTGCCAGCATGGGTCGGAATTACTATGGCTACACCTTC. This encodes CASMGRNYYGYTF.

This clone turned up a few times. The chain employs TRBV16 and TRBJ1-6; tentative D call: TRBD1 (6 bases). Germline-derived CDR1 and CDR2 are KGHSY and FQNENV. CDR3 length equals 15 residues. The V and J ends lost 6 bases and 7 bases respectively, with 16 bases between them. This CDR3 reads CASRPPRGRNSPLHF. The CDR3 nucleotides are TGTGCCAGCAGGCCACCCAGGGGTAGAAATTCACCCCTCCACTTT.

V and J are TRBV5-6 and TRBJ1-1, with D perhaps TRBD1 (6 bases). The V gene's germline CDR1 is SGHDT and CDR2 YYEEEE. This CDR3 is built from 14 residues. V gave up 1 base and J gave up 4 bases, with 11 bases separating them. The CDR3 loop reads CASSLIGRGTEAFF. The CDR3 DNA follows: TGTGCCAGCAGCTTGATAGGCAGGGGCACTGAAGCTTTCTTT. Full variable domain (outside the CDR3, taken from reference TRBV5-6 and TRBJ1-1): DAGVTQSPTHLIKTRGQQVTLRCSPKSGHDTVSWYQQALGQGPQFIFQYYEEEERQRGNFPDRFSGHQFPNYSSELNVNALLLGDSALYLCASSLIGRGTEAFFGQGTRLTVV.

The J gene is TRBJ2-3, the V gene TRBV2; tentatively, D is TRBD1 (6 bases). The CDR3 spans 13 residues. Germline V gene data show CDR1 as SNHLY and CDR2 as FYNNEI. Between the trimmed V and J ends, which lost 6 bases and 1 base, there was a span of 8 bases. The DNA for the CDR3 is TGTGCCAGCAGCCCAGGGGGCACAGATACGCAGTATTTT. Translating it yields CASSPGGTDTQYF.

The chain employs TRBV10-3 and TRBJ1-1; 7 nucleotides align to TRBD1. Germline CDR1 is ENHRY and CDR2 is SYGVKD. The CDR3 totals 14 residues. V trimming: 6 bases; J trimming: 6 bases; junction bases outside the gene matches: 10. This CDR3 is CAIRGQPEGSEAFF. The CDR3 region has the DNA TGTGCCATCAGGGGACAGCCCGAAGGGTCTGAAGCTTTCTTT.

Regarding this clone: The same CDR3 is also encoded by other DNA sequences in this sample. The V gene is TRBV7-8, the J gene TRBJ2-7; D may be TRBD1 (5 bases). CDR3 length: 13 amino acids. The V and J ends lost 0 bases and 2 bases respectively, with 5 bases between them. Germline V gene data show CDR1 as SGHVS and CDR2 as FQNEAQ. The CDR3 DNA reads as TGTGCCAGCAGCTTAGCAGGGGCCTACGAGCAGTACTTC. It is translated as CASSLAGAYEQYF.

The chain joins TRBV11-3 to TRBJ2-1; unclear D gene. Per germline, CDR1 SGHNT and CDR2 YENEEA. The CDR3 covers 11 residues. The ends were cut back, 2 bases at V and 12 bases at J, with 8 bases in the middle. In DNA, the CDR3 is TGTGCCAGCAGCTTAAGGAAGGGGCAGTTCTTC. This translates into CASSLRKGQFF.

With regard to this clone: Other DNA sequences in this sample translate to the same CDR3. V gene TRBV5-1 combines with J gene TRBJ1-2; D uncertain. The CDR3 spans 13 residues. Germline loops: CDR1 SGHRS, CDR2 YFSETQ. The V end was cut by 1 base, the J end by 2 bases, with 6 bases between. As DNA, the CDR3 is TGCGCCAGCAGCTTGACAGCAAACTATGGCTACACCTTC. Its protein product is CASSLTANYGYTF.

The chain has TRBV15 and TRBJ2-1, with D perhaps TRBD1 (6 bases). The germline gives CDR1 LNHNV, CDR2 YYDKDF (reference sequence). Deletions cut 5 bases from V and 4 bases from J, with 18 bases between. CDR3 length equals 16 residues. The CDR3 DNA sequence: TGTGCCACCAGCGCACTAGGGGACATCGGTTACAATGAGCAGTTCTTC. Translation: CATSALGDIGYNEQFF.

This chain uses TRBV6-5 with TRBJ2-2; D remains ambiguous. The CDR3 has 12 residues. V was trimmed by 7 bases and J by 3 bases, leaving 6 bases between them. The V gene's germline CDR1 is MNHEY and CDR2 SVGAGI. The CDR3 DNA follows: TGTGCCAGCACTTCTTACACCGGGGAGCTGTTTTTT. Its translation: CASTSYTGELFF.

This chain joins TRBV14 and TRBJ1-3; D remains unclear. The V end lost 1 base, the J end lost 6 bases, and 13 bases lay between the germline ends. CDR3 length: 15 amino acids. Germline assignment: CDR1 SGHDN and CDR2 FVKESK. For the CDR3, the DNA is TGTGCCAGCAGCCAAGGTTGGGGATACGTAAACACCATATATTTT. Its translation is CASSQGWGYVNTIYF.

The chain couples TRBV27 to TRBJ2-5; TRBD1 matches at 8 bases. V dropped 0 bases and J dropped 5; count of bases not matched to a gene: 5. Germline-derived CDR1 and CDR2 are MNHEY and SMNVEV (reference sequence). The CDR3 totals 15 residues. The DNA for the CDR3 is TGTGCCAGCAGTTTATCGCAGGGGGCTTGGGAGACCCAGTACTTC. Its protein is CASSLSQGAWETQYF.

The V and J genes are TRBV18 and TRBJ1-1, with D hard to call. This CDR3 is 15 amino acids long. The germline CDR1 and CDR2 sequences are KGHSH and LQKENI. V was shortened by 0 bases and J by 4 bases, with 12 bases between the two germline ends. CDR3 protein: CASSPPWAPGTEAFF. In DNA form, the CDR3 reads TGTGCCAGCTCACCACCGTGGGCCCCGGGCACTGAAGCTTTCTTT.